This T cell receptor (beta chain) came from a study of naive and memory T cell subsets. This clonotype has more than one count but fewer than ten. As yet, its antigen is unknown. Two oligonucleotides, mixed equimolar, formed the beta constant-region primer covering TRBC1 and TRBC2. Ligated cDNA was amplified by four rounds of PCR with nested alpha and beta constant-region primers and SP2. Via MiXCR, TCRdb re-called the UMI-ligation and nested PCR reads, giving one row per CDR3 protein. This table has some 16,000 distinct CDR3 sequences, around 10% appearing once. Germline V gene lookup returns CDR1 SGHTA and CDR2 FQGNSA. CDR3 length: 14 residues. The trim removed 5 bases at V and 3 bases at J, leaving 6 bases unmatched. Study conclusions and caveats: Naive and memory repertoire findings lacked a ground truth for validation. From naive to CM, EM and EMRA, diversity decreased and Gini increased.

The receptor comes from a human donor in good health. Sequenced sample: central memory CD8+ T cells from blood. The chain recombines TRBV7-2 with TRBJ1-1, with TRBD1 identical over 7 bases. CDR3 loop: CASSRQGLDTEAFF. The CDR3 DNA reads TGTGCCAGCAGCCGACAGGGTCTAGACACTGAAGCTTTCTTT.